The sequence of this T cell receptor (beta chain) was determined in a study of vaccination effects on CD4 cells after COVID-19. In its sample, this clone was seen a few times. Its target is not known. Scientists isolated CD4+ T cells after a roughly 10-day culture period ended. Every participant took two doses of the BNT162b2 or mRNA-1273 vaccine. TCRdb's table, derived via immunoSEQ multiplex PCR, lists solely in-frame clones and lacks some. Among 45,000 to 65,000 clones listed, around 73% were seen once. Germline assignment: CDR1 LGHDT and CDR2 YNNKEL (reference sequence). V was clipped by 1 base and J by 5 bases; unmatched bases: 4. The CDR3 runs to 16 residues.

Sequences were derived from CD4+ T cells from PBMCs cultured without peptide, sampled after COVID-19 vaccination. This TCR was sampled from a human donor who received a COVID-19 vaccine. This chain joins TRBV3-1 (or the pseudogene TRBV3-2) and TRBJ1-6; TRBD1 matches 8 bases. The CDR3 protein is CASSQAGQGHNSPLHF. The CDR3 nucleotides are TGTGCCAGCAGCCAAGCCGGACAGGGACATAATTCACCCCTCCACTTT.